This TCR beta chain was recorded in a study of T cells in Graves' hyperthyroidism and ophthalmopathy. This clonotype was detected many times. The antigen is undetermined. Researchers defined stable Graves' hyperthyroidism as no ophthalmopathy progression within 18 months. On the basis of clinical symptoms, serum thyroxine and TRAb, thyroid ultrasound and orbital computed tomography, diagnoses were made. There were TCR beta CDR3 regions amplified from RNA transcripts. RT-PCR in the first round (using the HTBI primer set) targeted the TCR CDR3. One entry per CDR3 protein results from TCRdb running MiXCR on the multiplex PCR reads. The sample shows 300,000 to 450,000 distinct CDR3 sequences, roughly 13% of them seen only once. Study outcomes and limitations: Blood held most thyroid clonotypes expanded above 0.001 frequency.

The source is a woman aged 55-69 years with Graves' hyperthyroidism. The specimen was blood.

CDR3 loop: CASRRGQGSYQPQHF. CDR3 nucleotide sequence: TGTGCCAGCAGAAGAGGACAGGGGTCCTATCAGCCCCAGCATTTT. The rearrangement uses TRBV12-3 or TRBV12-4 and TRBJ1-5; TRBD1 matches 9 bases. V trimming: 6 bases; J trimming: 5 bases; junction bases outside the gene matches: 8. The CDR3 is 15 residues long.